This T cell receptor (beta chain) was identified in a study of OX40 agonist ivuxolimab in advanced cancers. Study background: The patients' treatment was ivuxolimab, an agonistic anti-OX40 (CD134) antibody. Partial responses were achieved by three patients, of whom one had hepatocellular carcinoma and two had cutaneous melanoma.

Study observations and caveats: There were, on average, more expanded clones in CD8+ T cells than in CD4+.

The CDR3 length is 14 residues. Trimming cost V 7 bases and J 6 bases; bases outside gene matches: 11. The V gene's germline CDR1 is MNHEY and CDR2 SVGAGI. About this clone itself: No antigen is known for it.

Profiling relied on immunoSEQ multiplex PCR, and the TCRdb table lists in-frame clones only, not all of them. The profile shows about 32,000 clones, roughly 90% of them singletons. The rearrangement uses TRBV6-5 and TRBJ1-2; the match to TRBD1 covers 7 bases. This receptor was obtained from an adult with an advanced solid tumor such as melanoma, head and neck, liver or kidney cancer. Here the sequenced sample was CD4+ or CD8+ T cells sorted from blood, taken in a trial of the OX40 agonist ivuxolimab. The CDR3 loop is CASTQGDGRDGYTF. Written as DNA, the CDR3 is TGTGCCAGCACCCAGGGGGACGGCCGTGATGGCTACACCTTC.